One and the same sample provided the 20 T cell receptor beta chains below, sequenced in a study of memory CD4+ T cells and cytomegalovirus serostatus. Clones were read by immunoSEQ multiplex PCR, and TCRdb kept only the in-frame ones, dropping some. The data contain some 46,000 clones, over 70% of them singletons. The sort gate was single viable CD3+CD4+CD8-CD45RO+ cells for memory CD4+ T cells. The sequencing sample was made of memory CD4+ T cells from blood. These receptors originate from an adult in good health and CMV-seronegative.

CDR3 region: CAISEAEQGVNGYTF. CDR3 sequence (DNA): TGTGCCATCAGTGAGGCCGAACAGGGAGTAAATGGCTACACCTTC. This chain joins TRBV10-3 and TRBJ1-2, with D perhaps TRBD1 (6 bases). The CDR3 is 15 amino acids. Germline V CDR1 and CDR2: ENHRY, SYGVKD. The V and J ends lost 2 bases and 6 bases respectively, with 16 bases between them.

As regards this clone: Other DNA sequences in the sample encode the same CDR3. The chain combines TRBV10-3 with TRBJ2-3, with 11 bases matching TRBD2. J was trimmed by 6 bases and V by 6 bases; bases with no gene match: 5. Looked up from germline, CDR1 is ENHRY and CDR2 is SYGVKD. The CDR3 is made up of 14 amino acids. The CDR3 reads CAISGTSGGDTQYF. The CDR3 DNA reads TGTGCCATCAGCGGGACTAGCGGCGGCGATACGCAGTATTTT.

CDR3 nucleotides: TGCGCCAGCAGCCGTACCCTACAGCTGAACACTGAAGCTTTCTTT. It is translated as CASSRTLQLNTEAFF. This chain uses TRBV4-3 with TRBJ1-1; D remains unclear. The CDR3 is 15 residues long. Trimming shortened V by 4 bases and J by 0 bases, and 12 bases separated the two germline ends. CDR1 and CDR2 from the germline V gene are LGHNA and YSLEER.

J is TRBJ1-6 and V is TRBV18, with TRBD1 matching 7 bases. This CDR3 region has 15 residues. The trim removed 3 bases at V and 6 bases at J, leaving 5 bases unmatched. The germline V gene has CDR1 KGHSH and CDR2 LQKENI. CDR3 region: CASSPIGQVNSPLHF. As DNA, the CDR3 is TGTGCCAGCTCACCTATAGGACAGGTTAATTCACCCCTCCACTTT.

This chain joins TRBV6-6 and TRBJ2-3, with TRBD1 identical over 8 bases. CDR1 and CDR2 (germline): MNHNY, SVGAGI (reference sequence). With 6 bases clipped from V and 1 base from J, the junction kept 3 bases outside the gene matches. This CDR3 has 14 residues. The CDR3 bases are TGTGCCAGCAGACAACAGGGGGGCACAGATACGCAGTATTTT. Protein product: CASRQQGGTDTQYF.

This clone has just a few counts. This sequence joins TRBV5-1 and TRBJ2-7; maybe TRBD1 (6 bases). Germline V gene data show CDR1 as SGHRS and CDR2 as YFSETQ. This CDR3 is built from 14 residues. Trimming removed 2 bases at V and 1 base at J, with 10 bases between. The CDR3 sequence: CASSFLGHSYEQYF. CDR3 sequence (DNA): TGCGCCAGCAGCTTCCTGGGACATTCCTACGAGCAGTACTTC.

The chain carries TRBV7-2 and TRBJ1-1; D unresolved. The length of the CDR3 is 16 residues. Trimming cost V 5 bases and J 4 bases, with 20 bases left between them. CDR1 is SGHTA, CDR2 FQGNSA, per germline. CDR3 amino acids: CASSQKPAGLGTEAFF. The CDR3 nucleotides are TGTGCCAGCAGCCAAAAACCGGCCGGTTTGGGCACTGAAGCTTTCTTT.

The chain combines TRBV5-6 with TRBJ2-4; D is unresolved. Trimming cost V 0 bases and J 0 bases, with 13 bases left between them. The CDR3 runs 17 residues. Germline CDR1 and CDR2: SGHDT and YYEEEE. The CDR3 loop reads CASSLGELRLAKNIQYF. CDR3 DNA: TGTGCCAGCAGCTTGGGCGAGCTACGTCTAGCCAAAAACATTCAGTACTTC.

A remark on this clone: In the same sample, other DNA sequences code for this CDR3. This chain uses TRBV9 with TRBJ1-1, with D hard to call. The germline CDR1 and CDR2 sequences are SGDLS and YYNGEE. Trimming shortened V by 2 bases and J by 2 bases, and 7 bases separated the two germline ends. The CDR3 length is 13 residues. This chain's CDR3 is CASSVGSNTEAFF. DNA of the CDR3: TGTGCCAGCAGCGTGGGCAGCAACACTGAAGCTTTCTTT.

J is TRBJ2-7 and V is TRBV5-1; D uncertain. The V gene's germline CDR1 is SGHRS and CDR2 YFSETQ. The CDR3 loop spans 14 amino acids. The germline V and J ends were trimmed by 0 bases and 0 bases, with 7 bases remaining between them. CDR3 sequence: CASSLGQSSYEQYF. The CDR3 DNA sequence: TGCGCCAGCAGCTTGGGGCAGAGCTCCTACGAGCAGTACTTC.

V and J are TRBV7-8 and TRBJ1-5; TRBD1 matches at 7 bases. The J segment lost 0 bases and the V segment lost 0 bases, leaving 11 bases of the junction unmatched. Germline assignment: CDR1 SGHVS and CDR2 FQNEAQ. The CDR3 length is 19 residues. The CDR3 DNA follows: TGTGCCAGCAGCTTAGCCGACAGGGTAAGGGTATCTAGCAATCAGCCCCAGCATTTT. It translates to CASSLADRVRVSSNQPQHF. Drawing the rest from reference TRBV7-8 and TRBJ1-5, the complete variable domain is GAGVSQSPRYKVAKRGQDVALRCDPISGHVSLFWYQQALGQGPEFLTYFQNEAQLDKSGLPSDRFFAERPEGSVSTLKIQRTQQEDSAVYLCASSLADRVRVSSNQPQHFGDGTRLSIL.

This rearrangement joins TRBV30 to TRBJ2-1; 9 bases fit TRBD1. V was clipped by 4 bases and J by 9 bases; unmatched bases: 13. CDR1 GTSNPN and CDR2 SVGIG come from the germline V gene (reference sequence). The CDR3 is 15 amino acids. As DNA, the CDR3 is TGTGCCTGGAACCCTGGGACAGGGTATGACGGTGAGCAGTTCTTC. Its protein product is CAWNPGTGYDGEQFF.

V is TRBV5-1 and J is TRBJ1-2; D might be TRBD1 (5 bases). The CDR3 has 14 amino acids. Germline CDR1 and CDR2: SGHRS and YFSETQ. V shed 0 bases and J shed 7 bases, with 13 bases lying between them. CDR3: CASSLDPGGGGYTF. The DNA of the CDR3 is TGCGCCAGCAGCTTGGATCCGGGGGGAGGTGGCTACACCTTC.

This rearrangement joins TRBV5-1 to TRBJ2-7, with a possible D match to TRBD1 (6 bases). Deletions cut 6 bases from V and 3 bases from J, with 16 bases between. CDR1 and CDR2 (germline): SGHRS, YFSETQ. The CDR3 covers 14 residues. CDR3: CASTPDSTSYEQYF. The CDR3 nucleotides are TGCGCCAGCACTCCGGACAGCACAAGCTACGAGCAGTACTTC.

The V gene is TRBV5-1, the J gene TRBJ2-3; D gene ambiguous. CDR3 length: 14 residues. Germline V gene sequence: CDR1 SGHRS, CDR2 YFSETQ. V was trimmed by 4 bases and J by 0 bases, leaving 9 bases between them. CDR3 DNA: TGCGCCAGCAGCACCTCAAGCAGCACAGATACGCAGTATTTT. This gives the protein CASSTSSSTDTQYF.

This clone appeared a few times. One end of the junction does not line up with germline, which may come from a read error. The V and J genes are TRBV7-7 and TRBJ1-1; a weak D match, TRBD1 (5 bases). Germline loops: CDR1 SSHAT, CDR2 FNYEAQ (reference sequence). This CDR3 is 13 amino acids long. The CDR3 is CASSLSGGTEAFF. The CDR3 bases are TGTGCTAGCAGCTTATCTGGGGGCACTGAAGCTTTCTTT.

The genes are TRBV5-4 and TRBJ2-1; 7 bases line up with TRBD2. Losses at the gene ends were 4 bases for V and 4 bases for J; bases not matched to a gene: 8. Per the germline V gene, CDR1 is SGHNT and CDR2 is YYREEE (reference sequence). The CDR3 has 15 residues. The CDR3 DNA reads TGTGCCAGCAGCCCCCTGGGAGCGGGGTACAATGAGCAGTTCTTC. Translation: CASSPLGAGYNEQFF.

This chain links TRBV19 with TRBJ2-5, with D perhaps TRBD1 (5 bases). The CDR3 spans 14 residues. Trimming took 5 bases from V and 0 from J, leaving 10 bases between them. CDR1 is LNHDA, CDR2 SQIVND, per germline (reference sequence). The CDR3 bases are TGTGCCAGTAGTGACAGACAGTACCAAGAGACCCAGTACTTC. This codes for CASSDRQYQETQYF.

The V and J genes are TRBV30 and TRBJ2-3, with D possibly being TRBD1 or TRBD2 (5 bases each). The V end lost 0 bases, the J end lost 4 bases, and 17 bases lay between the germline ends. CDR3 size: 16 residues. Germline CDR1 reads GTSNPN; CDR2 reads SVGIG (reference sequence). The DNA for the CDR3 is TGTGCCTGGAGTGTACAAATGCCCGTGGGACCAGATACGCAGTATTTT. This codes for CAWSVQMPVGPDTQYF.

The chain uses TRBV7-8 and TRBJ2-1, with 11 positions matching TRBD2. The CDR3 extends over 17 amino acids. Germline trimming cut 4 bases from V and 7 bases from J; bases unmatched to any gene: 12. Germline CDR1 and CDR2: SGHVS and FQNEAQ. CDR3 residues: CASSSSIAGGFRNEQFF. Written as DNA, the CDR3 is TGTGCCAGCAGCTCTTCTATAGCGGGGGGGTTTCGGAATGAGCAGTTCTTC.